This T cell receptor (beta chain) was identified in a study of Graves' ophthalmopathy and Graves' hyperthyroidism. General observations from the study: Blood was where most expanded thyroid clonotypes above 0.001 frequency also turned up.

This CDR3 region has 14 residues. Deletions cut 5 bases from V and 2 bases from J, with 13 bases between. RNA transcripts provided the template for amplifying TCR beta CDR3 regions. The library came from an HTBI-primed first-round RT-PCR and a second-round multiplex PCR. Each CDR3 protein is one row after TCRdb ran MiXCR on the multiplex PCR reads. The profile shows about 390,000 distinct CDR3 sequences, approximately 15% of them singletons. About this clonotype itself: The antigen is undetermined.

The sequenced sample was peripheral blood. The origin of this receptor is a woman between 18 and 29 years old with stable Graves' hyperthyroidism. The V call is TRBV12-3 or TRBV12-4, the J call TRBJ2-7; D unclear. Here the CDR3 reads CASSRSEVAYEQYF. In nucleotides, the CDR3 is TGTGCCAGCAGTCGATCAGAGGTAGCCTACGAGCAGTACTTC.